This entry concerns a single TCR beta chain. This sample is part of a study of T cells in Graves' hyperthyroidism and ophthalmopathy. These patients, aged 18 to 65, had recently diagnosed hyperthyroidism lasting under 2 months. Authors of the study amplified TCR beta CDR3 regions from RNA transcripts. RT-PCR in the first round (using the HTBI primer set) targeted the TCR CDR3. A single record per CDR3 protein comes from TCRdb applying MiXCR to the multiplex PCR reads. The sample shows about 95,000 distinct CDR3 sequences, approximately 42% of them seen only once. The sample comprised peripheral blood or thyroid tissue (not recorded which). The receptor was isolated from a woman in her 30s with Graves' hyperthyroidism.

The CDR3: CAWNPGQGGLGYTF. CDR3 nucleotide sequence: TGTGCCTGGAACCCGGGACAGGGCGGTTTAGGCTACACCTTC. This chain joins TRBV30 and TRBJ1-2; 9 positions agree with TRBD1. The CDR3 has 14 amino acids. Germline V CDR1 and CDR2: GTSNPN, SVGIG (reference sequence). V shed 4 bases, J shed 8 bases, and the junction held 11 bases outside the gene matches.